This T cell receptor (beta chain) stems from a study of CD8 T cells in ankylosing spondylitis. A single record per CDR3 protein comes from TCRdb applying MiXCR to the 5' RACE reads. The sample lists 200,000 to 300,000 distinct CDR3 sequences, under 35% occurring once. On this clonotype itself: The antigen is unknown.

Findings of the study overall: Clones that were linked to disease were CD8+ and were relatively rare in peripheral blood. Ankylosing spondylitis blood appeared to carry a characteristic TCR beta motif of seven to nine highly homologous variants.

The CDR3 runs 11 residues. V lost 0 bases and J lost 9, with 3 bases in between. Germline CDR1 and CDR2: MNHNY and SVGAGI (reference sequence). The sequence came from a male donor with ankylosing spondylitis or in good health (not recorded which). The genes are TRBV6-6 and TRBJ2-1; D unclear. The sequenced sample was blood, either unsorted or a sorted T cell fraction (not recorded which). The CDR3 DNA is TGTGCCAGCAGTTACTCGACTGAGCAGTTCTTC. Translating gives CASSYSTEQFF.